This TCR beta chain was identified during a study of control samples from healthy donors and cancer patients. The method was immunoSEQ multiplex PCR; TCRdb's version includes in-frame clones alone and lacks a portion of them. The sample lists 98,000 or so clones, roughly 78% occurring once. Between the trimmed V and J ends, which lost 2 bases and 1 base, there was a span of 11 bases. The germline V gene encodes CDR1 GTSNPN and CDR2 SVGIG (reference sequence). The CDR3 loop spans 14 amino acids. Sequencing input: blood. The chain has TRBV30 and TRBJ1-1; no firm D call. The receptor was derived from a man in his 60s in good health. Here the CDR3 reads CAWSFLSTNTEAFF. The CDR3 bases are TGTGCCTGGAGTTTCCTTTCGACGAACACTGAAGCTTTCTTT.